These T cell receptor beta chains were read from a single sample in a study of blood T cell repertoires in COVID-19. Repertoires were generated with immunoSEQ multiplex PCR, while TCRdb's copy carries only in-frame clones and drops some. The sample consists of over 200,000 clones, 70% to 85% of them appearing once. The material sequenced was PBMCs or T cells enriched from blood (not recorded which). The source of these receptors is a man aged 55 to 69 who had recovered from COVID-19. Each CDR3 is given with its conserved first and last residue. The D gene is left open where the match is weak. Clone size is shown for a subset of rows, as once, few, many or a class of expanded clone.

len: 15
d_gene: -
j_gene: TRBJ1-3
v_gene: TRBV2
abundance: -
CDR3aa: CASSELTVSGNTIYF
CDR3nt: TGTGCCAGCAGTGAATTAACAGTCTCTGGAAACACCATATATTTT

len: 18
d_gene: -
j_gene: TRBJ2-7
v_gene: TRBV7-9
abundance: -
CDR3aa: CASSLAVSTPSRRYEQYF
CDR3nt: TGTGCCAGCAGCTTAGCTGTCAGTACACCTTCACGCCGCTACGAGCAGTACTTC

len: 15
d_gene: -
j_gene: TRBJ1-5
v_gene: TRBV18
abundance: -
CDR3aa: CASSPEGLSNQPQHF
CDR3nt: TGTGCCAGCTCACCGGAGGGGCTGAGCAATCAGCCCCAGCATTTT

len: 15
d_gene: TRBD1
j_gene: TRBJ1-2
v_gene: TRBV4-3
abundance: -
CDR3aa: CASSQGTGGEYGYTF
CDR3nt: TGCGCCAGCAGCCAAGGGACAGGGGGCGAGTATGGCTACACCTTC

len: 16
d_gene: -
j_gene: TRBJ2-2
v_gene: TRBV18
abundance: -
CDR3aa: CASSRVLVTNTGELFF
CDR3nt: TGTGCCAGCTCGCGCGTTTTGGTTACGAACACCGGGGAGCTGTTTTTT

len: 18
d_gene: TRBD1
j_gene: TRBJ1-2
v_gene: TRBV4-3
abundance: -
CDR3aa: CASSHMAGQGASYYGYTF
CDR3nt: TGCGCCAGCAGCCACATGGCGGGACAGGGGGCGAGTTACTATGGCTACACCTTC

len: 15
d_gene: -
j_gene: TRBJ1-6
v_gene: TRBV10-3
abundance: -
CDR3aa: CAISEGGHQNSPLHF
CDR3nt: TGTGCCATCAGTGAGGGGGGACACCAGAATTCACCCCTCCACTTT

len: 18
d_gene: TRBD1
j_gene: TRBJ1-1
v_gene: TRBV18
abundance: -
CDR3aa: CASSPPFGTGNMNTEAFF
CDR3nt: TGTGCCAGCTCACCACCGTTCGGGACAGGGAACATGAACACTGAAGCTTTCTTT

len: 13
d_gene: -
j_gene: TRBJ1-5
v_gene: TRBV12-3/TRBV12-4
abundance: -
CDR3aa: CASSFEGAQPQHF
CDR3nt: TGTGCCAGCAGTTTTGAGGGTGCTCAGCCCCAGCATTTT

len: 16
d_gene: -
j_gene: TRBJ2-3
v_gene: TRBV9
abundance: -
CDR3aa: CASSVPGPGDTDTQYF
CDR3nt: TGTGCCAGCAGCGTACCGGGTCCGGGGGATACAGATACGCAGTATTTT

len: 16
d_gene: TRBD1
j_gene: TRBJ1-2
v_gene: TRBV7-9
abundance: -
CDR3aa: CASSLGGQGAYYGYTF
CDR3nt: TGTGCCAGCAGCTTAGGAGGACAGGGGGCGTACTATGGCTACACCTTC

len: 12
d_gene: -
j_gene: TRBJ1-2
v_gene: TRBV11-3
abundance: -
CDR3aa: CASSSRSNGYTF
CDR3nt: TGTGCCAGCAGCTCCAGATCAAATGGCTACACCTTC

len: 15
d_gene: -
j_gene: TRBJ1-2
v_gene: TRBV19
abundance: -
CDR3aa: CASSIGGQRTYGYTF
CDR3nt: TGTGCCAGTAGTATAGGCGGCCAGCGGACCTATGGCTACACCTTC

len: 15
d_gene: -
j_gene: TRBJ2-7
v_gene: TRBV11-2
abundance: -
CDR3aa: CASSLDAGQPYEQYF
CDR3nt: TGTGCCAGCAGCTTAGATGCGGGGCAACCCTACGAGCAGTACTTC

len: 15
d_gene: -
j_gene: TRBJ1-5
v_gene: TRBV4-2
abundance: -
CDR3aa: CASSQLQGRNQPQHF
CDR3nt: TGTGCCAGCAGCCAATTACAGGGTCGCAATCAGCCCCAGCATTTT

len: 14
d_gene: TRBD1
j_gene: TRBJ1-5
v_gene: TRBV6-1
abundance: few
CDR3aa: CASSETGDYQPQHF
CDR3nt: TGTGCCAGCAGTGAGACAGGGGACTATCAGCCCCAGCATTTT

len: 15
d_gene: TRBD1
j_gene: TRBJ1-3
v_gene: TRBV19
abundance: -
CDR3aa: CASSFDRGLGNTIYF
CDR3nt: TGTGCCAGTAGTTTCGACAGGGGGCTTGGAAACACCATATATTTT

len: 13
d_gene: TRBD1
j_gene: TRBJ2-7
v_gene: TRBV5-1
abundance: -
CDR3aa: CASSGDSSYEQYF
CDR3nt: TGCGCCAGCAGCGGGGACAGCTCCTACGAGCAGTACTTC

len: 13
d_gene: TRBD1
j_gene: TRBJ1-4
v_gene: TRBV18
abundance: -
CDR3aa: CASSPGQAERLFF
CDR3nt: TGTGCCAGCTCACCTGGACAGGCTGAGAGGTTGTTTTTT

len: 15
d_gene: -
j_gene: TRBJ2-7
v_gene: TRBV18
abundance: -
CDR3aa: CASSPAMSINGEQYF
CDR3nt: TGTGCCAGCTCACCAGCGATGAGTATCAACGGCGAGCAGTACTTC

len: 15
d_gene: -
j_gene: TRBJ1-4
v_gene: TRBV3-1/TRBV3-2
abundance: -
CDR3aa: CASSQDAGTLEKLFF
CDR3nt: TGTGCCAGCAGCCAAGACGCAGGCACACTTGAAAAACTGTTTTTT

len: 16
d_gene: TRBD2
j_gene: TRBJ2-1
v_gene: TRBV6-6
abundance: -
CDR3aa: CASSYSSGGSYNEQFF
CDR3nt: TGTGCCAGCAGTTACTCTAGCGGGGGATCCTACAATGAGCAGTTCTTC

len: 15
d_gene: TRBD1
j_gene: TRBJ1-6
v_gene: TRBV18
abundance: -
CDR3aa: CASSPTGTGASPLHF
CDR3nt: TGTGCCAGCTCGCCAACCGGGACAGGGGCTTCACCCCTCCACTTT

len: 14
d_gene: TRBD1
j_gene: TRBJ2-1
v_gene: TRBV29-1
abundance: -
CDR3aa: CSVGTGSSYNEQFF
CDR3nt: TGCAGCGTTGGGACAGGGAGCTCCTACAATGAGCAGTTCTTC

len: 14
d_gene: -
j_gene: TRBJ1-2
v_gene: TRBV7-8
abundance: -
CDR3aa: CASSLAATEVGYTF
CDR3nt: TGTGCCAGCAGCTTAGCGGCTACAGAAGTCGGCTACACCTTC

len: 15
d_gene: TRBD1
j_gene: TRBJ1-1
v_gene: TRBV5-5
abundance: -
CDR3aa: CASSLVAGQASEAFF
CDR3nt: TGTGCCAGCAGCTTGGTGGCCGGACAGGCCTCCGAGGCTTTCTTT

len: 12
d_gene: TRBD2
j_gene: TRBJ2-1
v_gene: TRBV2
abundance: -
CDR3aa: CASSFSGTEQFF
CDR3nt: TGTGCCAGCAGTTTTAGCGGGACTGAGCAGTTCTTC

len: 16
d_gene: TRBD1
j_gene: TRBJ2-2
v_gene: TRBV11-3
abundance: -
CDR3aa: CASTNPGGLNTGELFF
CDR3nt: TGTGCCAGCACCAATCCAGGGGGTTTGAACACCGGGGAGCTGTTTTTT

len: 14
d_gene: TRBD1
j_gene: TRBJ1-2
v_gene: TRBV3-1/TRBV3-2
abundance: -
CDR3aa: CASSQDHRGDGYTF
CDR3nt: TGTGCCAGCAGCCAAGATCACAGGGGCGACGGCTACACCTTC

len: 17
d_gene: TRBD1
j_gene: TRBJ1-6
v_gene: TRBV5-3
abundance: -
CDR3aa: CARSLGAPGQGSSPLHF
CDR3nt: TGTGCCAGAAGTTTAGGGGCCCCGGGACAGGGGTCCTCACCCCTCCACTTT

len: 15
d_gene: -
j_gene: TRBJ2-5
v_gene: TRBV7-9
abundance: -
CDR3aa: CASSPPGTNQETQYF
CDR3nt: TGTGCCAGCAGCCCCCCCGGGACAAACCAAGAGACCCAGTACTTC

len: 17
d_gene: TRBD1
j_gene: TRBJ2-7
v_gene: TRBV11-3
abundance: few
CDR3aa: CASSPTYGTGPSYEQYF
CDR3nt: TGTGCCAGCAGCCCCACGTACGGGACAGGACCCTCCTACGAGCAGTACTTC

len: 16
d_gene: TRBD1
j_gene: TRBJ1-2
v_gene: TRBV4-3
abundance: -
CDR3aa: CASSQESGGSNYGYTF
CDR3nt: TGCGCCAGCAGCCAAGAGTCAGGGGGAAGCAACTATGGCTACACCTTC

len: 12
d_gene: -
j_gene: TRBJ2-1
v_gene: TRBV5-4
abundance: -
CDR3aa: CASSLVSNEQFF
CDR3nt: TGTGCCAGCAGCTTGGTCTCCAATGAGCAGTTCTTC

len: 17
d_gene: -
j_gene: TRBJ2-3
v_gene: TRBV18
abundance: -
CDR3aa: CASSPSPTSPSTDTQYF
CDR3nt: TGTGCCAGCTCACCATCCCCAACTAGCCCAAGCACAGATACGCAGTATTTT

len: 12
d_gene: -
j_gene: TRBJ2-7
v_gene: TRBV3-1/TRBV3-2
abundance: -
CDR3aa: CASSQDAQGQYF
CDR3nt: TGTGCCAGCAGCCAAGATGCCCAGGGGCAGTACTTC

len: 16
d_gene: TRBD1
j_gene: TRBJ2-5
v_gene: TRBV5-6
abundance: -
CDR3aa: CASSWTGGASPETQYF
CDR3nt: TGTGCCAGCAGCTGGACAGGGGGCGCCAGTCCGGAGACCCAGTACTTC

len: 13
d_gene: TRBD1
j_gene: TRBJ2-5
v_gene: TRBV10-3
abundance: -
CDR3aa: CAISAGTAETQYF
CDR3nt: TGTGCCATCAGCGCCGGGACAGCGGAGACCCAGTACTTC

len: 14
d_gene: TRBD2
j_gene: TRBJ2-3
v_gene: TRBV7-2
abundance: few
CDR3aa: CASSAGVFTDTQYF
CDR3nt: TGTGCCAGCAGCGCGGGGGTCTTCACAGATACGCAGTATTTT

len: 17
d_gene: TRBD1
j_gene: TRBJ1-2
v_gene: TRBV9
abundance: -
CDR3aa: CASSPGSWDRGNYGYTF
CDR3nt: TGTGCCAGCAGCCCCGGCTCATGGGACAGGGGGAACTATGGCTACACCTTC

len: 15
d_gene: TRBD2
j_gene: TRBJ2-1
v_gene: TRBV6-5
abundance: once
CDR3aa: CASIRSGGPYNEQFF
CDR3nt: TGTGCCAGCATTCGTAGCGGGGGTCCCTACAATGAGCAGTTCTTC

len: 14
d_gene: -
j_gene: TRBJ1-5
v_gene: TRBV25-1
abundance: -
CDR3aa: CASSEGERDQPQHF
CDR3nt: TGTGCCAGCAGTGAGGGTGAGAGGGATCAGCCCCAGCATTTT

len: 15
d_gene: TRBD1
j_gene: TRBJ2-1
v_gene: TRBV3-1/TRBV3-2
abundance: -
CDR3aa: CASSQRGTGSNEQFF
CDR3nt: TGTGCCAGCAGCCAAAGGGGGACAGGGTCCAATGAGCAGTTCTTC

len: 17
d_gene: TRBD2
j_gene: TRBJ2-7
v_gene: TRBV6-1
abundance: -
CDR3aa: CASSARIQLAGGYEQYF
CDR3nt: TGTGCCAGCAGTGCTCGAATCCAACTAGCGGGGGGATACGAGCAGTACTTC

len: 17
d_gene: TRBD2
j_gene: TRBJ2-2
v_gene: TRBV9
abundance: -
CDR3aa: CASSATSGGSYTGELFF
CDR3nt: TGTGCCAGCAGCGCGACTAGCGGGGGGAGTTACACCGGGGAGCTGTTTTTT

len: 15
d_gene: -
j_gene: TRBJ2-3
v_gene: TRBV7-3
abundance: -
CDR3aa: CASSPTVVPTDTQYF
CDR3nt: TGTGCCAGCAGCCCCACGGTAGTACCCACAGATACGCAGTATTTT

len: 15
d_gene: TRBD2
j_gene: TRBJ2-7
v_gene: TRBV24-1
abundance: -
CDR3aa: CATSDSGGPAYEQYF
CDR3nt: TGTGCCACCAGTGATAGCGGGGGGCCGGCCTACGAGCAGTACTTC

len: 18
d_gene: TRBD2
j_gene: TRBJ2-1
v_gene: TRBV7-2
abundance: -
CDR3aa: CASSSGLARSLSYNEQFF
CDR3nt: TGTGCCAGCAGCTCCGGACTAGCGCGATCCCTCTCGTACAATGAGCAGTTCTTC

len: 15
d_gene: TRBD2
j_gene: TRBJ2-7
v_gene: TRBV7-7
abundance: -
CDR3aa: CASSPGGELSYEQYF
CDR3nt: TGTGCTAGCAGCCCGGGGGGGGAGTTGTCCTACGAGCAGTACTTC

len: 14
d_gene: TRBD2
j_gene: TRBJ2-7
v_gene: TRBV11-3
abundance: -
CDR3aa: CASSLAGGSYEQYF
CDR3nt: TGTGCCAGCAGCTTGGCGGGGGGCTCCTACGAGCAGTACTTC

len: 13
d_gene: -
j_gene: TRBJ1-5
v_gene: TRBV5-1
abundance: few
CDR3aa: CASSLAGQPPQHF
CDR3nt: TGCGCCAGCAGCTTGGCCGGACAGCCGCCCCAGCATTTT

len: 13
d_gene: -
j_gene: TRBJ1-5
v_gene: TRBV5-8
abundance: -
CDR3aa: CASSQAGNQPQHF
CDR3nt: TGTGCCAGCAGCCAAGCGGGCAATCAGCCCCAGCATTTT

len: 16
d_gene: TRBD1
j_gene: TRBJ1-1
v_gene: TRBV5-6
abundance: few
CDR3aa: CASSSGTGGLYTEAFF
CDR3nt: TGTGCCAGCAGCTCCGGGACAGGGGGCTTGTACACTGAAGCTTTCTTT

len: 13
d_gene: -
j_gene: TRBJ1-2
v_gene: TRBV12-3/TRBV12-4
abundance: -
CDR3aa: CASSFRGDYGYTF
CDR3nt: TGTGCCAGCAGTTTTAGAGGCGACTATGGCTACACCTTC

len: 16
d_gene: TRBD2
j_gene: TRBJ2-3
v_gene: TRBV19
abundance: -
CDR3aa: CASSDPRRGDTDTQYF
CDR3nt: TGTGCCAGTAGTGACCCGAGGCGGGGGGACACAGATACGCAGTATTTT

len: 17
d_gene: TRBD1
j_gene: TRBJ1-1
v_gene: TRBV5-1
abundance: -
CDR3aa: CASAGRQGAEANTEAFF
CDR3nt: TGCGCCAGCGCTGGAAGACAGGGGGCGGAGGCGAACACTGAAGCTTTCTTT

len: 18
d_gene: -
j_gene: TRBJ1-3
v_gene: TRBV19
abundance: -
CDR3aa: CASSIRAGLFSSGNTIYF
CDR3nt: TGTGCCAGTAGTATTAGGGCAGGGCTTTTTTCCTCTGGAAACACCATATATTTT

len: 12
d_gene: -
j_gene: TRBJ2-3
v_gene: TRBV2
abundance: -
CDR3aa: CASSDLSDTQYF
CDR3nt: TGTGCCAGCAGTGATCTCTCGGATACGCAGTATTTT

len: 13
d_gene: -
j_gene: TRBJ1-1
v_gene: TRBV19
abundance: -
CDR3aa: CASSEQGNTEAFF
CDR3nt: TGTGCCAGTAGTGAACAGGGGAACACTGAAGCTTTCTTT